Reported below is one TCR beta chain. The data stem from a study of blood T cell repertoires in COVID-19. Across the whole study: COVID-19 samples collected from the United States, Italy and Spain covered acute and convalescent phases.

Germline V gene data show CDR1 as SGHTA and CDR2 as FQGNSA. This CDR3 comprises 15 residues. The V end was cut by 1 base, the J end by 5 bases, with 14 bases between. Produced via immunoSEQ multiplex PCR; TCRdb's table is partial and in-frame only. In the table there are a few hundred thousand clones, roughly 80% of which are singletons. Those enrolled, adults aged roughly 18 to 95 years, came from around 25 US areas. Input material: PBMCs or T cells enriched from blood (not recorded which). The sequence was collected from a man aged 50 or older who had recovered from COVID-19. This chain links TRBV7-2 with TRBJ1-2, with D possibly matching TRBD1 (5 bases). The CDR3: CASSLGYRPKYGYTF. CDR3 nucleotides: TGTGCCAGCAGCTTAGGATACAGGCCGAAATATGGCTACACCTTC. The full variable domain, its missing parts supplied by reference TRBV7-2 and TRBJ1-2, is GAGVSQSPSNKVTEKGKDVELRCDPISGHTALYWYRQSLGQGLEFLIYFQGNSAPDKSGLPSDRFSAERTGGSVSTLTIQRTQQEDSAVYLCASSLGYRPKYGYTFGSGTRLTVV.